Reported below is one T cell receptor beta chain. This sample was taken from a study of shared T cell receptors in the human thymus. Clones were read by immunoSEQ multiplex PCR, and TCRdb kept only the in-frame ones, dropping some. The sample includes almost 550,000 clones, around three quarters of them seen just once. Germline values: CDR1 LGHNA, CDR2 YNFKEQ. The CDR3 covers 15 residues. Trimming took 3 bases from V and 6 from J; bases not matched to a gene: 8. The same sample was also used in a study of human thymus T cells. Per that paper: Having surgery to correct congenital heart defects, healthy Finnish infants acted as the donors.

Sequences were obtained from thymocytes. The gene calls are TRBV4-2 and TRBJ2-7, with 10 bases matching TRBD2. The receptor's source is a boy under two years old with a congenital heart defect. CDR3 sequence (DNA): TGTGCCAGCAGCCAGTCTAGCGGGAGTGTAGTCGAGCAGTACTTC. Its protein product is CASSQSSGSVVEQYF.